One and the same sample provided the 26 T cell receptor beta chains below, sequenced in a study of cytomegalovirus exposure and HLA in healthy donors. Primers included in the PCR were 60 Vbeta and 13 Jbeta primers. Sequencing used immunoSEQ multiplex PCR; TCRdb keeps in-frame clones, though not all of them. The sample yields around 200,000 clones, over 65% seen once. Sequenced material: PBMCs. These receptors originate from a woman aged 60-75 years in good health and CMV-seropositive.

This chain uses TRBV30 with TRBJ1-5; 8 nucleotides match TRBD1. Germline V CDR1 and CDR2: GTSNPN, SVGIG (reference sequence). The CDR3 extends over 13 amino acids. The trim removed 4 bases at V and 7 bases at J, leaving 6 bases unmatched. The CDR3 DNA follows: TGTGCCTGGACATCAGGGGGCGGGCAGCCCCAGCATTTT. This codes for CAWTSGGGQPQHF.

In the case of this clone: Other nucleotide sequences in the sample specify the same CDR3. The chain combines TRBV5-5 with TRBJ1-2, with unresolved D. Germline lookup yields CDR1 SGHKS and CDR2 YYEKEE (reference sequence). V lost 4 bases and J lost 7, with 20 bases in between. The length of the CDR3 is 15 residues. The CDR3 nucleotides are TGTGCCAGCAGCCTGGCCGAACCACTCGGAGTTGGCTACACCTTC. Protein product: CASSLAEPLGVGYTF.

This chain links TRBV9 with TRBJ2-3; possible D gene TRBD1, 5 bases. V gave up 0 bases and J gave up 3 bases, with 11 bases separating them. CDR1 and CDR2 (germline): SGDLS, YYNGEE. The CDR3 length is 15 residues. The CDR3 DNA is TGTGCCAGCAGCGTAGAGGATGGGGCGACAGATACGCAGTATTTT. This sequence encodes CASSVEDGATDTQYF. Full variable domain (missing parts from reference TRBV9 and TRBJ2-3): DSGVTQTPKHLITATGQRVTLRCSPRSGDLSVYWYQQSLDQGLQFLIQYYNGEERAKGNILERFSAQQFPDLHSELNLSSLELGDSALYFCASSVEDGATDTQYFGPGTRLTVL.

The chain employs TRBV14 and TRBJ2-1, with 11 bases identical to TRBD1. J was trimmed by 8 bases and V by 0 bases; bases with no gene match: 6. The CDR3 is made up of 16 amino acids. In germline, CDR1 is SGHDN, CDR2 FVKESK. CDR3 coding DNA: TGTGCCAGCAGCCAAGATCGGGACAGGGGGGCCCATGAGCAGTTCTTC. It yields the protein CASSQDRDRGAHEQFF.

The V gene is TRBV6-6, the J gene TRBJ2-2; TRBD1 matches at 8 bases. Trimming at V came to 1 base and at J to 3 bases, leaving 1 base not matched to a gene. CDR3 length equals 15 residues. Germline loops: CDR1 MNHNY, CDR2 SVGAGI (reference sequence). The CDR3 DNA reads TGTGCCAGCAGTTACTGGGACAGGTACACCGGGGAGCTGTTTTTT. Protein sequence: CASSYWDRYTGELFF.

This clone was counted a single time. The CDR3 nucleotides read TGTGCCAGCAGTGTGTCCTACACAGATACGCAGTATTTT. It yields the protein CASSVSYTDTQYF. The V call is TRBV2, the J call TRBJ2-3; no clear D. The CDR3 consists of 13 residues. V was cut by 4 bases and J by 2 bases, with 7 bases left in between. The germline CDR1 and CDR2 sequences are SNHLY and FYNNEI.

This sequence joins TRBV7-3 and TRBJ2-2, with TRBD1 matching 8 bases. Trimming removed 5 bases from V and 4 bases from J; junction bases left unmatched: 3. Germline CDR1 reads SGHTA; CDR2 reads FQGTGA. The CDR3 contains 14 residues. The CDR3 bases are TGTGCCAGCAGCACCGGACAGGGCACCGGGGAGCTGTTTTTT. It encodes CASSTGQGTGELFF.

Points on this clone: A read error is likely, as this CDR3 ends without the conserved phenylalanine or tryptophan. No DNA is shown, since the ends of the CDR3 on it are uncertain; the CDR3 is the one TCRdb lists. The chain links TRBV6-6 to TRBJ2-7; the table's D call TRBD1 went unverified against the DNA. Germline V CDR1 and CDR2: MNHNY, SVGAGI (reference sequence). The CDR3 length equals 12 residues, ends included. The CDR3 sequence: CASSYIGQGVWI.

This clone was detected a few times. V and J are TRBV7-6 and TRBJ2-7; D unresolved. V lost 3 bases, J lost 0 bases, and 9 bases lay in between. Per the germline V gene, CDR1 is SGHVS and CDR2 is FNYEAQ. CDR3 length equals 14 residues. CDR3 sequence (DNA): TGTGCCAGCAGCTTGGGCAGCACCTCCTACGAGCAGTACTTC. This translates into CASSLGSTSYEQYF.

This rearrangement joins TRBV12-2 to TRBJ2-1; the D call of TRBD1 is as the table states it, not checked on the DNA. TRBV12-2 is given as a pseudogene. The CDR3 extends over 18 amino acids. CDR3 DNA sequence: TGTGCAAGTCGCTTAGAGCCCCGGGACACAAAAACCTACAATGAGCAGTTCTTC. Amino acid sequence: CASRLEPRDTKTYNEQFF.

This clone has only one observation. This sequence joins TRBV28 and TRBJ2-3; 7 nucleotides align to TRBD1. CDR3 length: 16 amino acids. Unmatched junction bases numbered 10, after V lost 5 bases and J lost 2 bases. Germline V gives CDR1 MDHEN, CDR2 SYDVKM. The CDR3 loop is CASSPAGTADTDTQYF. The CDR3 nucleotides are TGTGCCAGCAGTCCCGCCGGGACAGCCGACACAGATACGCAGTATTTT.

This clone has a handful of counts. V gene TRBV5-1 combines with J gene TRBJ2-7, with TRBD2 identical over 13 bases. Germline trimming cut 3 bases from V and 3 bases from J; bases unmatched to any gene: 9. This CDR3 region has 17 residues. Germline assignment: CDR1 SGHRS and CDR2 YFSETQ. The CDR3 DNA sequence: TGCGCCAGCAGCTCAGGACTAGCGGGAGATAGTTTCTACGAGCAGTACTTC. Translating it yields CASSSGLAGDSFYEQYF. The complete variable domain, with remaining parts taken from reference TRBV5-1 and TRBJ2-7, reads KAGVTQTPRYLIKTRGQQVTLSCSPISGHRSVSWYQQTPGQGLQFLFEYFSETQRNKGNFPGRFSGRQFSNSRSEMNVSTLELGDSALYLCASSSGLAGDSFYEQYFGPGTRLTVT.

V usage is TRBV6-1 and J usage is TRBJ2-5; 14 nucleotides agree with TRBD2. Losses at the gene ends were 0 bases for V and 5 bases for J; bases not matched to a gene: 5. Germline assignment: CDR1 MNHNS and CDR2 SASEGT. CDR3 length: 17 amino acids. The CDR3 coding sequence is TGTGCCAGCAGTGAAGCCGGGACTAGCGGGAGTTGGGAGACCCAGTACTTC. Protein: CASSEAGTSGSWETQYF.

Written as DNA, the CDR3 is TGTGCCAGCAGACAGGGGGCTGGAAACACCATATATTTT. Translated, it gives CASRQGAGNTIYF. The chain joins TRBV28 to TRBJ1-3, with 8 bases fitting TRBD1. Germline V gene sequence: CDR1 MDHEN, CDR2 SYDVKM. CDR3 length: 13 amino acids. V trimming: 6 bases; J trimming: 2 bases; junction bases outside the gene matches: 0.

The rearrangement uses TRBV21-1 and TRBJ2-7; the D call in the table, TRBD2, was not verified against the DNA. TRBV21-1 has pseudogene status. The CDR3 covers 17 residues. CDR3 residues: CASSKVTSASNPYEQYF. The DNA of the CDR3 is TGTGCCAGCAGCAAAGTTACCTCCGCTTCTAACCCCTACGAGCAGTACTTC.

This clone was detected only a few times. The chain joins TRBV19 to TRBJ2-1; 8 bases are a match to TRBD2. J was trimmed by 4 bases and V by 3 bases; bases with no gene match: 5. CDR3 size: 15 residues. Per germline, CDR1 LNHDA and CDR2 SQIVND (reference sequence). CDR3 nucleotides: TGTGCCAGTAGTATGGGTAGCGGGGTATACAATGAGCAGTTCTTC. It translates to CASSMGSGVYNEQFF.

The chain employs TRBV30 and TRBJ2-7; D uncertain. The germline CDR1 and CDR2 sequences are GTSNPN and SVGIG (reference sequence). The CDR3 has 14 amino acids. V gave up 5 bases and J gave up 1 base, with 15 bases separating them. CDR3 region: CAWSVGDWSYEQYF. CDR3 in DNA: TGTGCCTGGTCTGTAGGCGACTGGTCCTACGAGCAGTACTTC.

This clone was picked up a small number of times. The chain has TRBV5-4 and TRBJ1-1; D might be TRBD1 (5 bases). Germline V gene sequence: CDR1 SGHNT, CDR2 YYREEE (reference sequence). The CDR3 contains 18 residues. Trimming took off 3 bases at V and 0 bases at J, with 21 bases between the two ends. CDR3 in amino acids: CASSSPRQGVRVNTEAFF. Here the CDR3 DNA reads TGTGCCAGCAGCTCCCCTCGGCAGGGCGTCAGGGTGAACACTGAAGCTTTCTTT.

The chain couples TRBV28 to TRBJ1-1; D is possibly TRBD1 (6 bases). The CDR3 has 14 amino acids. Germline loops: CDR1 MDHEN, CDR2 SYDVKM. V lost 6 bases to trimming and J lost 4 bases, with 15 bases between them. The CDR3 sequence is CASSWVGATTEAFF. DNA for the CDR3: TGTGCCAGCAGCTGGGTGGGGGCGACCACTGAAGCTTTCTTT.

The V and J genes are TRBV7-9 and TRBJ2-5; D gene unclear. In germline, CDR1 is SEHNR, CDR2 FQNEAQ (reference sequence). The CDR3 consists of 13 residues. V was cut by 1 base and J by 3 bases, with 6 bases left in between. As DNA, the CDR3 is TGTGCCAGCAGCTTAGTGGCGGAAGAGACCCAGTACTTC. Amino acid sequence: CASSLVAEETQYF.

V and J are TRBV28 and TRBJ2-7, with TRBD1 identical over 10 bases. CDR3 size: 16 residues. Trimming took 5 bases from V and 2 from J; bases not matched to a gene: 9. Germline CDR1 and CDR2: MDHEN and SYDVKM. The CDR3 nucleotides are TGTGCCAGCAGTAACACCCGGGGGACAGGGGCCTACGAGCAGTACTTC. It yields the protein CASSNTRGTGAYEQYF.

The chain is built from TRBV27 and TRBJ2-5, with D maybe TRBD1 (6 bases). Judging by the DNA end, TRBJ2-7 fits better; the J call may be wrong. The CDR3 is 15 amino acids. The germline gives CDR1 MNHEY, CDR2 SMNVEV (reference sequence). CDR3 sequence reads: CASSLDPGQTYEQYF. The CDR3, as DNA: TGTGCCAGCAGTTTGGACCCGGGACAAACCTACGAGCAGTACTTC.

This clone was detected a few times. The chain combines TRBV7-8 with TRBJ2-5; TRBD1 matches 8 bases. The CDR3 runs 13 residues. J gave up 5 bases and V 5 bases, and 4 bases lay outside the gene matches. Germline lookup yields CDR1 SGHVS and CDR2 FQNEAQ. The CDR3 region is CASSIRTGETQYF. The CDR3 region has the DNA TGTGCCAGCAGCATCCGGACAGGGGAGACCCAGTACTTC.

The CDR3 nucleotides are TGTGCCAGCAGCTTCCCCGGGCAGGGGGCCGGAGGCTACACCTTC. This codes for CASSFPGQGAGGYTF. This chain links TRBV5-4 with TRBJ1-2, with 8 bases lining up with TRBD1. The germline V gene has CDR1 SGHNT and CDR2 YYREEE (reference sequence). V shed 2 bases and J 8 bases; nucleotides not matched to a gene: 11. CDR3 size: 15 residues.

The chain carries TRBV5-1 and TRBJ2-7; no definite D call. Germline CDR1 is SGHRS and CDR2 is YFSETQ. CDR3 size: 17 residues. The V end was cut by 0 bases, the J end by 2 bases, with 18 bases between. The CDR3, as DNA: TGCGCCAGCAGCTTGGCCCCGAGGCAGAACTACCCCTACGAGCAGTACTTC. Translated: CASSLAPRQNYPYEQYF. Drawing the rest from reference TRBV5-1 and TRBJ2-7, the complete variable domain is KAGVTQTPRYLIKTRGQQVTLSCSPISGHRSVSWYQQTPGQGLQFLFEYFSETQRNKGNFPGRFSGRQFSNSRSEMNVSTLELGDSALYLCASSLAPRQNYPYEQYFGPGTRLTVT.

A few counts support this clone. The rearrangement uses TRBV28 and TRBJ1-1; D not certain. The CDR3 sequence is 14 residues long. Germline assignment: CDR1 MDHEN and CDR2 SYDVKM. Trimming removed 5 bases from V and 2 bases from J, with 12 bases in between. The CDR3 loop reads CASSVSETNTEAFF. The CDR3 region has the DNA TGTGCCAGCAGTGTTTCAGAAACCAACACTGAAGCTTTCTTT.